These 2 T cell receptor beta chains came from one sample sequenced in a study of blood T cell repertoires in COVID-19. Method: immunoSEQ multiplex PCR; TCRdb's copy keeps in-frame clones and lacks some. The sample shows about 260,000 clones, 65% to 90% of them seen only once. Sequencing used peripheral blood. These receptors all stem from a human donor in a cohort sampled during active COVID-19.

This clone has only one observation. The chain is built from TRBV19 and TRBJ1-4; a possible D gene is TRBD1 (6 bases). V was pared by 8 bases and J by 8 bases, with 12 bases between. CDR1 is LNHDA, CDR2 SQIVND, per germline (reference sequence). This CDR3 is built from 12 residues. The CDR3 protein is CASSQGKEKLFF. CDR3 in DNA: TGTGCCAGTTCGCAGGGGAAGGAAAAACTGTTTTTT.

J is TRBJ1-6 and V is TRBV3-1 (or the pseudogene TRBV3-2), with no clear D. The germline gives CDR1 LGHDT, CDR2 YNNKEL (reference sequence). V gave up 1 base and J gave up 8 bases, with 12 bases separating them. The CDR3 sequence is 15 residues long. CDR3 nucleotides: TGTGCCAGCAGCCAAGGGACCGGAGGATATTCACCCCTCCACTTT. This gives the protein CASSQGTGGYSPLHF.